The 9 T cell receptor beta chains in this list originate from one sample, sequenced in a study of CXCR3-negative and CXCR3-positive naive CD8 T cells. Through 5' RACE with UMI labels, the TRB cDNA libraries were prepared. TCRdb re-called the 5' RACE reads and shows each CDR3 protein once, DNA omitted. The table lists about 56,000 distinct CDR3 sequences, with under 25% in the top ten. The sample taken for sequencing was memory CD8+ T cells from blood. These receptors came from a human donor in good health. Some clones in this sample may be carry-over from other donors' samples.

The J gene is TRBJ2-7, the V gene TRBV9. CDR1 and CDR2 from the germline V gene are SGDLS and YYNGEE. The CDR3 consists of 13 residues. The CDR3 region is CASSVSPGYEQYF.

CDR3 amino acids: CSAGGDRVYPYEQYF. The chain uses TRBV20-1 and TRBJ2-7; the TRBD1 assignment by TCRdb is unverifiable without DNA. Germline loops: CDR1 DFQATT, CDR2 SNEGSKA (reference sequence). The CDR3 length is 15 residues.

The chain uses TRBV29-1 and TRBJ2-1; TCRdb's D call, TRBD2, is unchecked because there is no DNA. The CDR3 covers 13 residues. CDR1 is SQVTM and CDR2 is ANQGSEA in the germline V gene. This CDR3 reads CSVELGGWNEQFF.

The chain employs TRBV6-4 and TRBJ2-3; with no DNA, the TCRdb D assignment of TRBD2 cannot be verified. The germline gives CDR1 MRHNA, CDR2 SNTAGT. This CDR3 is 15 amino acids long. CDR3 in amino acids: CASSDGTSGTDTQYF.

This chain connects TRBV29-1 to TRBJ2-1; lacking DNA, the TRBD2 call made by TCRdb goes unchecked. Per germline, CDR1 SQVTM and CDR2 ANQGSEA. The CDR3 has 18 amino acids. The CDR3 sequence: CSVVGIADRVPLYNEQFF.

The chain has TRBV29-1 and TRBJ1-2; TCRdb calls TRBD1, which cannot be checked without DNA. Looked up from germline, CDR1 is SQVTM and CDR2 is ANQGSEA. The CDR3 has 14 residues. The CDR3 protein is CSVGGADSSYGYTF.

The CDR3 loop reads CASSPRDIGAKGTEAFF. The V gene is TRBV11-3, the J gene TRBJ1-1; TCRdb's D call of TRBD1 is untestable without DNA. In germline, CDR1 is SGHNT, CDR2 YENEEA. CDR3 length equals 17 residues.

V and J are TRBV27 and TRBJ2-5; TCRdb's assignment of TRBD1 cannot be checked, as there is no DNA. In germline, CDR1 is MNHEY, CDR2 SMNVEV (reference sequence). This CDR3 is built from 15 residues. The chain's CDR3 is CASSFGAEVQETQYF.

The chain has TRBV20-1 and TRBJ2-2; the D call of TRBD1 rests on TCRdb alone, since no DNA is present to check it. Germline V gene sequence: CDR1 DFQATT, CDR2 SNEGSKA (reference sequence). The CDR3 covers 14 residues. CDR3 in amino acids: CSARGQGDTGELFF.